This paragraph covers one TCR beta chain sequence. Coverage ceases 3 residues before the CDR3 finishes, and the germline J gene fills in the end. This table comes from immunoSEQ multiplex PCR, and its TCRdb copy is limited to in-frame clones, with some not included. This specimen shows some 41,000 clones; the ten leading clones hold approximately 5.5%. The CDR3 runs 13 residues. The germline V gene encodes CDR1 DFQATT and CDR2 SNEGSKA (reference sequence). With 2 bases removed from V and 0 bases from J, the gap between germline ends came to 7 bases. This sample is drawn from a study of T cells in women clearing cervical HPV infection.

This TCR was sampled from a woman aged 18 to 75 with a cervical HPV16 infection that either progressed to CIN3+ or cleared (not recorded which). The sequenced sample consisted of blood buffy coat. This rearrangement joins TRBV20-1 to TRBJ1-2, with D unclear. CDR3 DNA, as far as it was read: TGCAGTGCTAGATTAGCTTCTAACTATGGC. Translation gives CSARLASNYG. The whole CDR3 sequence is CSARLASNYGYTF.